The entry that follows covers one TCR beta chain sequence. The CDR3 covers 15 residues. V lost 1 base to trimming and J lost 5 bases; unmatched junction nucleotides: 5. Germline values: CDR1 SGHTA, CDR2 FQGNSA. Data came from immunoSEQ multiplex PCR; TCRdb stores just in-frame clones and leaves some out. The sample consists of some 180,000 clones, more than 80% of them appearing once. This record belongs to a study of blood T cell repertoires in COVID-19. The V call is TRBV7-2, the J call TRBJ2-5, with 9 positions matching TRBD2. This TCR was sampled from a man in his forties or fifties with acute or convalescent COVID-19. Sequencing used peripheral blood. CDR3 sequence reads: CASSLVSSGVETQYF. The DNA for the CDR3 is TGTGCCAGCAGCTTAGTCTCTAGCGGGGTGGAGACCCAGTACTTC.